The 25 T cell receptor beta chains listed next were all sequenced from one sample in a study of tumor-infiltrating lymphocytes in primary liver carcinoma. TCR beta cDNA was prepared out of roughly 450 ng total RNA by means of a constant-region primer. Slightly modified ARM-PCR served as the procedure for the TCR beta libraries. These libraries came from three rounds of nested multiplex PCR. A C-beta reverse primer was combined with TRBV1-TRBV30 forward primers in the first two PCR rounds, and each round had around 11 cycles. TCRdb fed the multiplex PCR reads into MiXCR, producing one record per CDR3 protein. The table lists about 97,000 distinct CDR3 sequences, around 73% of them singletons. Co-extracted RNA and DNA came from approximately 20-30 mg of unsorted bulk tissue. Specimen: liver tumor tissue from sampling region 2. Subset in this sample: tumor region T2, inferior pole. These receptors were obtained from a woman aged 55-70 years with primary liver carcinoma and hepatitis B virus infection.

About this clonotype: One junction end does not reproduce the germline sequence, and a read error may be involved. The CDR3 loop is CVSSFGAGVSYNEQSF. Written as DNA, the CDR3 is TGTGTCAGCAGCTTTGGAGCGGGAGTATCCTACAATGAGCAGTCCTTC. V and J are TRBV5-4 and TRBJ2-1; TRBD2 matches 8 bases. CDR3 length equals 16 residues. CDR1 and CDR2 from the germline V gene are SGHNT and YYREEE (reference sequence).

On this clonotype: The junction differs from germline at one of its ends, possibly a read error. The chain is built from TRBV29-1 and TRBJ2-2; 7 bases are shared with TRBD2. The CDR3 covers 17 residues. The germline gives CDR1 SQVTM, CDR2 ANQGSEA. CDR3 nucleotides: TGCAGCGTTGAGGGGCTAGCGGAAGGCCGGAACCCCGGGGAGCTGTTTTTT. It codes for CSVEGLAEGRNPGELFF.

This clonotype was seen ten or more times. The chain combines TRBV29-1 with TRBJ2-7; D unresolved. V shed 7 bases and J shed 2 bases, with 18 bases lying between them. Per the germline V gene, CDR1 is SQVTM and CDR2 is ANQGSEA. This CDR3 spans 14 amino acids. The CDR3 DNA is TGCAGCGCCGCCTCTTCAGTATTTGCCTACGAGCAGTACTTC. Encoded protein: CSAASSVFAYEQYF.

A note on this clonotype: A read error may be the cause here, since a much bigger clone is one base away. CDR3: CATSGLAGEGRWNQQFF. The CDR3 DNA reads TGTGCCACCAGCGGACTAGCGGGAGAAGGGAGGTGGAACCAACAGTTCTTC. The chain carries TRBV24-1 and TRBJ2-1; 13 bases are shared with TRBD2. The CDR3 extends over 17 amino acids. J lost 13 bases, V lost 7 bases, and 18 bases had no gene match. CDR1 is KGHDR, CDR2 SFDVKD, per germline.

Concerning this clonotype: Since a much larger clone is just one base distant, this may be a read error. The V gene is TRBV30, the J gene TRBJ2-3, with a tentative D call TRBD2 (5 bases). This CDR3 is built from 15 residues. Germline V lookup: CDR1 GTSNPN, CDR2 SVGIG (reference sequence). CDR3 residues: CAWSVSASFTDMQYF. CDR3 nucleotide sequence: TGTGCCTGGAGTGTATCGGCTAGCTTCACAGATATGCAGTATTTT.

Comment on this clonotype: One end of the junction does not line up with germline, which may come from a read error. This chain joins TRBV12-3 or TRBV12-4 and TRBJ2-3; TRBD2 matches at 9 bases. The CDR3 covers 16 residues. CDR3 bases: TGTGCCAGCAGTTTGGGAGCGGGAGGTGTCACAGATACGCATTATTTT. This sequence encodes CASSLGAGGVTDTHYF.

V usage is TRBV11-1 and J usage is TRBJ1-5; D might be TRBD1 (6 bases). V was trimmed by 8 bases and J by 7 bases, leaving 18 bases between them. CDR3 size: 14 residues. Germline V gene data show CDR1 as SGHAT and CDR2 as FQDESV (reference sequence). CDR3 in amino acids: CASRSGQGNQPQHF. CDR3 coding DNA: TGTGCCAGCCGCTCGGGTCAGGGGAACCAGCCCCAGCATTTT. Full variable domain (remainder filled in from reference TRBV11-1 and TRBJ1-5): EAEVAQSPRYKITEKSQAVAFWCDPISGHATLYWYRQILGQGPELLVQFQDESVVDDSQLPKDRFSAERLKGVDSTLKIQPAELGDSAMYLCASRSGQGNQPQHFGDGTRLSIL.

This clonotype was seen ten or more times. The chain carries TRBV29-1 and TRBJ1-3; D is possibly TRBD1 (5 bases). The CDR3 has 14 amino acids. V gave up 3 bases and J gave up 0 bases, with 9 bases separating them. Germline V gives CDR1 SQVTM, CDR2 ANQGSEA. CDR3 nucleotide sequence: TGCAGCGTTGACGCAGGGCGCTCTGGAAACACCATATATTTT. Protein sequence: CSVDAGRSGNTIYF.

Comment on this clonotype: Its ends do not fully match the called genes, so a read error is possible. The genes are TRBV28 and TRBJ2-7; possibly TRBD2 for D (6 bases). CDR1 MDHEN and CDR2 SYDVKM come from the germline V gene. The CDR3 sequence is 16 residues long. CDR3 in amino acids: CASTPRGASVYYEQCF. CDR3 in DNA: TGTGCCAGCACACCTCGTGGGGCTAGCGTCTACTACGAGCAGTGCTTC.

As concerns this clonotype: An end of the junction differs from the germline gene, which may be a read error. The chain carries TRBV11-2 and TRBJ2-1; TRBD1 aligns across 7 bases. The germline CDR1 and CDR2 sequences are SGHAT and FQNNGV. CDR3 length equals 17 residues. CDR3 residues: CASSLTHEQGYRGEQFF. In DNA form, the CDR3 reads TGTGCCAGCAGCTTAACCCACGAACAGGGGTACAGGGGCGAGCAATTCTTC.

Points on this clonotype: Likely a read error: the CDR3 ends without its conserved phenylalanine or tryptophan. V usage is TRBV11-2 and J usage is TRBJ1-2, with D maybe TRBD1 (5 bases). The germline V gene encodes CDR1 SGHAT and CDR2 FQNNGV. This CDR3 has 17 amino acids. V lost 2 bases and J lost 4, with 20 bases in between. In DNA, the CDR3 is TGTGCCAGCAGCTTACATCCGATCAGGGTGCTGCGCTATGGCTACACCCTC. It translates to CASSLHPIRVLRYGYTL.

V gene TRBV29-1 combines with J gene TRBJ2-3; 8 bases fit TRBD2. J lost 5 bases, V lost 6 bases, and 10 bases had no gene match. The germline CDR1 and CDR2 sequences are SQVTM and ANQGSEA. This CDR3 region has 14 residues. DNA for the CDR3: TGCAGCGTGAGCGGGAGTGGGGGCATAGATACGCAGTATTTT. This gives the protein CSVSGSGGIDTQYF.

In the case of this clonotype: The junction departs from the called germline gene at one end, perhaps through a read error. This chain uses TRBV11-2 with TRBJ2-7; TRBD1 is a possible D gene (6 bases). Germline assignment: CDR1 SGHAT and CDR2 FQNNGV. This CDR3 is built from 17 residues. CDR3 bases: TGTGCCAGCAGCGCATACCGCAGACAGGTCAACTCCTGCGAGCGGTACTTC. Translation: CASSAYRRQVNSCERYF.

This chain links TRBV10-3 with TRBJ2-7, with 9 bases aligning to TRBD1. Per the germline V gene, CDR1 is ENHRY and CDR2 is SYGVKD. The V segment lost 3 bases and the J segment 5 bases; nucleotides outside the gene matches: 2. This CDR3 contains 13 residues. In DNA, the CDR3 is TGTGCCATCAGTGATGGGACAGGGAACGAGCAGTACTTC. This gives the protein CAISDGTGNEQYF.

This clonotype was counted between two and nine times. The chain employs TRBV5-1 and TRBJ1-1, with TRBD1 matching over 7 bases. Germline CDR1 is SGHRS and CDR2 is YFSETQ. The V and J ends lost 6 bases and 0 bases, in that order; junction bases with no gene match: 5. This CDR3 region has 14 residues. The CDR3 loop is CASTHTGVNTEAFF. The CDR3 DNA reads TGCGCCAGCACTCATACAGGGGTGAACACTGAAGCTTTCTTT.

About this clonotype: One junction end disagrees with the germline gene, perhaps due to a read error. The CDR3 sequence: CASRGANGREGEQFF. The CDR3 nucleotides are TGCGCCAGCAGGGGGGCTAACGGGAGAGAAGGTGAGCAGTTCTTC. The rearrangement joins TRBV6-1 to TRBJ2-1, with D possibly TRBD1 on 7 matching bases. The CDR3 is 15 residues long. Germline values: CDR1 MNHNS, CDR2 SASEGT.

This clonotype occurred a few times. CDR3 nucleotide sequence: TGTGCCAGCATGAAGTTGAACACTGAAGCTTTCTTT. Amino acids: CASMKLNTEAFF. This chain links TRBV2 with TRBJ1-1; D unclear. The length of the CDR3 is 12 residues. In germline, CDR1 is SNHLY, CDR2 FYNNEI. Trimming left V 7 bases short and J 0 bases short, with 6 bases between. Full variable domain (missing parts from reference TRBV2 and TRBJ1-1): EPEVTQTPSHQVTQMGQEVILRCVPISNHLYFYWYRQILGQKVEFLVSFYNNEISEKSEIFDDQFSVERPDGSNFTLKIRSTKLEDSAMYFCASMKLNTEAFFGQGTRLTVV.

On this clonotype itself: The junction shows a germline mismatch at one end, possibly a read error. The CDR3 region has the DNA TGTGCCAGTAGTGCTGGAGATACGCAGTATTTT. Translated, it gives CASSAGDTQYF. The chain employs TRBV6-1 and TRBJ2-3, with D uncertain. Germline CDR1 and CDR2: MNHNS and SASEGT. The length of the CDR3 is 11 residues.

This sequence joins TRBV11-1 and TRBJ1-5, with a tentative D call TRBD1 (5 bases). Germline loops: CDR1 SGHAT, CDR2 FQDESV (reference sequence). Deletions cut 7 bases from V and 7 bases from J, with 17 bases between. This CDR3 contains 14 residues. CDR3 coding DNA: TGTGCCAGCACCTCGGGAAAGGGGAACCAGCCCCAGCATTTT. The encoded protein is CASTSGKGNQPQHF.

A note on this clonotype: The germline gene is not matched at one end of the junction; a read error may be the cause. CDR3 region: CASSYQGDNSPLRF. CDR3 nucleotides: TGTGCCAGCAGCTATCAGGGGGACAATTCACCCCTCCGCTTT. V gene TRBV7-9 combines with J gene TRBJ1-6; 7 bases fit TRBD1. CDR1 is SEHNR and CDR2 is FQNEAQ in the germline V gene (reference sequence). CDR3 length equals 14 residues.

As for this clonotype: Germline is not matched at one junction end, which may reflect a read error. The rearrangement links TRBV28 to TRBJ1-4; a weak D match, TRBD1 (5 bases). In germline, CDR1 is MDHEN, CDR2 SYDVKM. This CDR3 contains 15 residues. The CDR3 DNA sequence: TGTGCCAGCAGTTCCTTCGGGACGGCGGACGGAAAACTGTTCTTT. This codes for CASSSFGTADGKLFF.

The rearrangement uses TRBV5-1 and TRBJ2-3, with TRBD2 matching 10 bases. The CDR3 length is 19 residues. Germline lookup yields CDR1 SGHRS and CDR2 YFSETQ. V trimming: 4 bases; J trimming: 1 base; junction bases outside the gene matches: 15. Here the CDR3 reads CASSHLRASGSRGTDTQYF. Written as DNA, the CDR3 is TGCGCCAGCAGCCACCTTCGGGCTAGCGGGAGTCGGGGCACAGATACGCAGTATTTT. The full variable domain, completed using reference TRBV5-1 and TRBJ2-3, is KAGVTQTPRYLIKTRGQQVTLSCSPISGHRSVSWYQQTPGQGLQFLFEYFSETQRNKGNFPGRFSGRQFSNSRSEMNVSTLELGDSALYLCASSHLRASGSRGTDTQYFGPGTRLTVL.

V gene TRBV10-3 combines with J gene TRBJ2-3; TRBD2 agrees at 11 bases. Germline values: CDR1 ENHRY, CDR2 SYGVKD. This CDR3 contains 17 residues. This CDR3 is CDINGIAGGPHADTQYF. CDR3 DNA sequence: TGTGATATCAACGGGATAGCGGGAGGGCCCCACGCAGATACGCAGTATTTT.

Remarks on this clonotype: The DNA is left out, because the CDR3 cannot be placed on it with certainty; the CDR3 is given as TCRdb lists it. This chain uses TRBV4-2 with TRBJ2-1; no check of the table's D call, TRBD1, against the DNA was made. The CDR3 is 22 residues long, counting both termini. Germline lookup yields CDR1 LGHNA and CDR2 YNFKEQ. The CDR3 loop is CASSLVGPGAPGGRHSYNERFF.

Comment on this clonotype: This may be a read error, as it is one base from a much larger clone. The chain recombines TRBV14 with TRBJ2-2; D perhaps matches TRBD2 (6 bases). Germline CDR1 SGHDN, CDR2 FVKESK. The CDR3 is 13 residues long. The CDR3 reads CASSQSIAGEVFF. CDR3 coding DNA: TGTGCCAGCAGCCAAAGTATCGCCGGGGAGGTGTTTTTT.